This T cell receptor (beta chain) was identified in a study of cytomegalovirus exposure and HLA in healthy donors. Whole-study findings and limits: Researchers counted roughly 160 TCR beta chains as cytomegalovirus-associated.

Primers included in the PCR were 60 Vbeta and 13 Jbeta primers. Sequencing was performed with immunoSEQ multiplex PCR; in TCRdb, only in-frame clones are kept and a portion is missing. The data contain 90,000 to 120,000 clones, roughly 75% of them singletons. This clone was detected ten times or more. The target antigen is unknown. The J segment lost 3 bases and the V segment lost 11 bases, leaving 3 bases of the junction unmatched. The CDR3 consists of 12 residues. Germline assignment: CDR1 SNHLY and CDR2 FYNNEI. Donors had nominal health at sampling but likely had unrecorded immune exposures. This sequence originates from a male donor in good health and CMV-seropositive. This rearrangement joins TRBV2 to TRBJ2-1; 8 bases line up with TRBD1. The sequencing input was PBMCs. The CDR3 sequence: CAGGQDYNEQFF. The CDR3 nucleotides read TGTGCCGGGGGACAGGACTACAATGAGCAGTTCTTC.